The 18 T cell receptor beta chains below come from one sample, sequenced in a study of cytomegalovirus exposure and HLA in healthy donors. PCR primers comprised 60 Vbeta and 13 Jbeta primers. Clones were sequenced by immunoSEQ multiplex PCR, and TCRdb holds only the in-frame ones, with some missing. The sample holds about 89,000 clones, around four fifths seen once. Material for sequencing was PBMCs. The receptor source for this set is a male donor in good health and CMV-seronegative.

The chain couples TRBV27 to TRBJ2-2, with D tentatively TRBD1 (5 bases). V lost 8 bases to trimming and J lost 5 bases, with 18 bases between them. The germline CDR1 and CDR2 sequences are MNHEY and SMNVEV (reference sequence). The CDR3 spans 15 residues. The CDR3 region is CASAQGRASTGELFF. CDR3 in DNA: TGTGCCAGCGCCCAGGGCAGGGCCTCGACCGGGGAGCTGTTTTTT.

The chain has TRBV11-2 and TRBJ1-1; D ambiguous. Germline assignment: CDR1 SGHAT and CDR2 FQNNGV. The V end lost 0 bases, the J end lost 0 bases, and 5 bases lay between the germline ends. The length of the CDR3 is 14 residues. DNA of the CDR3: TGTGCCAGCAGCTTAGAACGGTTGAACACTGAAGCTTTCTTT. Translated: CASSLERLNTEAFF.

The V call is TRBV28, the J call TRBJ1-2; no reliable D call. Germline V lookup: CDR1 MDHEN, CDR2 SYDVKM. This CDR3 comprises 13 residues. The ends were cut back, 5 bases at V and 8 bases at J, with 15 bases in the middle. CDR3 loop: CASSRGKGGGYTF. CDR3 in DNA: TGTGCCAGCAGTCGAGGTAAAGGAGGCGGCTACACCTTC.

This clone was seen only once. The chain uses TRBV19 and TRBJ2-1; the match to TRBD2 covers 14 bases. V lost 5 bases and J lost 6; bases outside the gene matches: 9. The CDR3 loop spans 17 amino acids. Germline CDR1 is LNHDA and CDR2 is SQIVND (reference sequence). The CDR3 spells CASSPYSGLAGGNEQFF. The CDR3 nucleotides read TGTGCCAGTAGTCCTTATAGCGGACTAGCGGGAGGCAATGAGCAGTTCTTC. Together with reference TRBV19 and TRBJ2-1, the CDR3 gives the full variable domain: DGGITQSPKYLFRKEGQNVTLSCEQNLNHDAMYWYRQDPGQGLRLIYYSQIVNDFQKGDIAEGYSVSREKKESFPLTVTSAQKNPTAFYLCASSPYSGLAGGNEQFFGPGTRLTVL.

This chain connects TRBV6-5 to TRBJ2-7, with 8 bases fitting TRBD2. This CDR3 is 15 amino acids long. J gave up 6 bases and V 4 bases, and 11 bases lay outside the gene matches. The germline gives CDR1 MNHEY, CDR2 SVGAGI. The CDR3 nucleotides are TGTGCCAGCAGTTTCCAATCGGGGGGGGCAGGCGAGCAGTACTTC. This sequence encodes CASSFQSGGAGEQYF.

V usage is TRBV5-1 and J usage is TRBJ2-1; 7 nucleotides line up with TRBD1. This CDR3 is 15 amino acids long. Germline assignment: CDR1 SGHRS and CDR2 YFSETQ. V shed 1 base and J 1 base; nucleotides not matched to a gene: 2. As DNA, the CDR3 is TGCGCCAGCAGCTTGAAGGGGGCTTCCTACAATGAGCAGTTCTTC. Residues: CASSLKGASYNEQFF.

The chain joins TRBV28 to TRBJ2-3; D ambiguous. The CDR3 consists of 10 residues. Germline-derived CDR1 and CDR2 are MDHEN and SYDVKM. Trimming took 6 bases from V and 6 from J, leaving 4 bases between them. CDR3 sequence (DNA): TGTGCCAGCAGCCTGGATACGCAGTATTTT. Residues: CASSLDTQYF. Complete variable domain (other parts from reference TRBV28 and TRBJ2-3): DVKVTQSSRYLVKRTGEKVFLECVQDMDHENMFWYRQDPGLGLRLIYFSYDVKMKEKGDIPEGYSVSREKKERFSLILESASTNQTSMYLCASSLDTQYFGPGTRLTVL.

The J gene is TRBJ1-5, the V gene TRBV27; no clear D gene. CDR1 is MNHEY, CDR2 SMNVEV, per germline (reference sequence). The CDR3 runs to 13 residues. V gave up 6 bases and J gave up 0 bases, with 6 bases separating them. The CDR3, as DNA: TGTGCCAGCAGCTCCTTTAGCAATCAGCCCCAGCATTTT. It specifies CASSSFSNQPQHF.

J is TRBJ2-2 and V is TRBV19; D unresolved. The CDR3 contains 13 residues. V was shortened by 6 bases and J by 1 base, with 6 bases between the two germline ends. Germline V gene sequence: CDR1 LNHDA, CDR2 SQIVND (reference sequence). Here the CDR3 reads CASRHRNTGELFF. In nucleotides, the CDR3 is TGTGCCAGTAGACACAGGAACACCGGGGAGCTGTTTTTT.

V usage is TRBV5-4 and J usage is TRBJ2-1; 7 bases map to TRBD1. The V gene end was trimmed by 5 bases and the J gene end by 6 bases; junction bases not matched to a gene: 2. The CDR3 loop spans 12 amino acids. Per germline, CDR1 SGHNT and CDR2 YYREEE (reference sequence). DNA for the CDR3: TGTGCCAGCAGTTGGGACAGCAATGAGCAGTTCTTC. It specifies CASSWDSNEQFF. The whole variable domain, filled in from reference TRBV5-4 and TRBJ2-1, reads ETGVTQSPTHLIKTRGQQVTLRCSSQSGHNTVSWYQQALGQGPQFIFQYYREEENGRGNFPPRFSGLQFPNYSSELNVNALELDDSALYLCASSWDSNEQFFGPGTRLTVL.

V is TRBV2 and J is TRBJ1-2, with no clear D. The V gene lost 3 bases and the J gene lost 1 base, with 12 bases spanning the gap. Germline values: CDR1 SNHLY, CDR2 FYNNEI. CDR3 length equals 15 residues. As DNA, the CDR3 is TGTGCCAGCAGTGATCGGGAAAGCCGTAACTATGGCTACACCTTC. It codes for CASSDRESRNYGYTF.

The J gene is TRBJ2-3, the V gene TRBV7-9; 7 nucleotides agree with TRBD1. The ends lost 5 bases at V and 5 bases at J; junction bases unmatched: 4. The CDR3 sequence is 13 residues long. In germline, CDR1 is SEHNR, CDR2 FQNEAQ (reference sequence). This CDR3 reads CASSETGKDTQYF. The DNA for the CDR3 is TGTGCCAGCAGCGAGACAGGGAAAGATACGCAGTATTTT.

The chain couples TRBV27 to TRBJ2-3, with TRBD2 identical over 14 bases. The germline CDR1 and CDR2 sequences are MNHEY and SMNVEV (reference sequence). V lost 8 bases to trimming and J lost 5 bases; unmatched junction nucleotides: 3. The CDR3 spans 14 residues. The CDR3 nucleotides are TGTGCCAGCGGCGGACTAGCGGGAGGAGATACGCAGTATTTT. Protein product: CASGGLAGGDTQYF.

V gene TRBV29-1 combines with J gene TRBJ2-1; a possible D gene is TRBD1 (5 bases). The germline V and J ends were trimmed by 1 base and 10 bases, with 17 bases remaining between them. The CDR3 has 14 residues. Germline V gene data show CDR1 as SQVTM and CDR2 as ANQGSEA. The CDR3 coding sequence is TGCAGCGTTGAAGGCCAGTCCAGGGTTAACGAGCAGTTCTTC. Protein: CSVEGQSRVNEQFF.

This sequence joins TRBV4-1 and TRBJ2-7; possible D gene TRBD2, 7 bases. CDR1 is MGHRA and CDR2 is YSYEKL in the germline V gene. The CDR3 has 16 amino acids. The ends were cut back, 0 bases at V and 3 bases at J, with 15 bases in the middle. CDR3 in DNA: TGCGCCAGCAGCCAAGAACTCCGGGGGGCGGGCTACGAGCAGTACTTC. Encoded protein: CASSQELRGAGYEQYF.

The rearrangement uses TRBV10-3 and TRBJ2-2, with 7 bases matching TRBD2. With 8 bases clipped from V and 4 bases from J, the junction kept 13 bases outside the gene matches. CDR1 ENHRY and CDR2 SYGVKD come from the germline V gene. This CDR3 spans 16 amino acids. CDR3 coding DNA: TGTGCCATCGGCCTGTCGGCTAGCGGACCCACCGGGGAGCTGTTTTTT. Residues: CAIGLSASGPTGELFF.

As to this clone: A junction end diverges from the germline sequence, so it may reflect a read error. The rearrangement uses TRBV7-9 and TRBJ2-7, with D unresolved. The germline V gene encodes CDR1 SEHNR and CDR2 FQNEAQ (reference sequence). The CDR3 runs to 12 residues. The CDR3: CSSSLPPREQYF. In DNA, the CDR3 is TGTTCCAGCAGCTTACCCCCCCGCGAGCAGTACTTC.

The V call is TRBV5-1, the J call TRBJ2-5, with 8 bases matching TRBD1. The DNA end lines up better with TRBJ2-7; the J call may be wrong. Germline V gives CDR1 SGHRS, CDR2 YFSETQ. The CDR3 extends over 17 amino acids. CDR3 coding DNA: TGCGCCAGCGGAGTTGTATTAGGACAGGGCGGAGGCTACGAGCAGTACTTC. Translating gives CASGVVLGQGGGYEQYF.